This T cell receptor (beta chain) was captured by sequencing in a study of PD-1 blockade in classical Hodgkin lymphoma. Study-level points and caveats: Newly diagnosed patients had diversity similar to the baseline diversity of complete responders. Only CD4+ TCR diversity, not CD8+, had risen significantly by C4D1.

Every one of the patients relapsed after autologous stem cell transplantation (brentuximab vedotin exposure was variable). This clone appeared a few times. As yet, its antigen is unknown. Assay used: immunoSEQ multiplex PCR; TCRdb lists only in-frame clones, some missing. The sample contains 25,000 to 35,000 clones, under 70% of which appear only once. Germline trimming cut 5 bases from V and 5 bases from J; bases unmatched to any gene: 14. CDR3 length: 16 amino acids. Per germline, CDR1 MDHEN and CDR2 SYDVKM. The sample was peripheral blood mononuclear cells (PBMCs), taken before the second cycle of nivolumab. The V call is TRBV28, the J call TRBJ2-5, with 7 bases identical to TRBD2. The TCR was taken from a human donor with classical Hodgkin lymphoma. The CDR3 sequence is CASSPQFGGGRETQYF. The CDR3 DNA is TGTGCCAGCAGTCCCCAGTTCGGCGGGGGACGGGAGACCCAGTACTTC.